Below are 16 T cell receptor beta chains sequenced from a single sample in a study of blood T cell repertoires in COVID-19. The data were produced by immunoSEQ multiplex PCR, yet TCRdb's version contains in-frame clones alone and is incomplete. This sample has about 160,000 clones, with 80% to 95% found just once. The source material was peripheral blood. The origin of the receptors is a young man with COVID-19, enrolled during active disease.

The rearrangement uses TRBV7-2 and TRBJ1-2; D gene unclear. The CDR3 contains 15 residues. Per germline, CDR1 SGHTA and CDR2 FQGNSA. V gave up 1 base and J gave up 0 bases, with 9 bases separating them. The CDR3 here is CASSLGTLTNYGYTF. The CDR3 nucleotides read TGTGCCAGCAGCTTAGGCACACTAACTAACTATGGCTACACCTTC.

The V gene is TRBV6-5, the J gene TRBJ2-1; TRBD2 matches at 11 bases. The V gene end was trimmed by 7 bases and the J gene end by 5 bases; junction bases not matched to a gene: 7. The CDR3 consists of 15 residues. Germline V gene lookup returns CDR1 MNHEY and CDR2 SVGAGI. DNA for the CDR3: TGTGCCAGCACTCGGGGACTAGCGGAGAACAATGAGCAGTTCTTC. It is translated as CASTRGLAENNEQFF.

This clone has more than one count but fewer than ten. J is TRBJ1-5 and V is TRBV4-1; D possibly corresponds to TRBD1 (5 bases). V was cut by 0 bases and J by 2 bases, with 11 bases left in between. The V gene's germline CDR1 is MGHRA and CDR2 YSYEKL. The CDR3 loop spans 16 amino acids. The chain's CDR3 is CASSQERGYGNQPQHF. The CDR3 nucleotides are TGCGCCAGCAGCCAAGAAAGGGGATATGGCAATCAGCCCCAGCATTTT.

The chain carries TRBV27 and TRBJ1-5; 12 nucleotides match TRBD1. Trimming at V came to 4 bases and at J to 4 bases, leaving 8 bases not matched to a gene. The germline gives CDR1 MNHEY, CDR2 SMNVEV (reference sequence). The CDR3 consists of 17 residues. As DNA, the CDR3 is TGTGCCAGCAGTTCGACCGGGACAGGGGGCCTGAATCAGCCCCAGCATTTT. It translates to CASSSTGTGGLNQPQHF.

V and J are TRBV7-9 and TRBJ2-7; no clear D. The germline V gene has CDR1 SEHNR and CDR2 FQNEAQ (reference sequence). This CDR3 is 15 amino acids long. Trimming removed 1 base from V and 4 bases from J, with 14 bases in between. CDR3 nucleotide sequence: TGTGCCAGCAGCTTAGAGGAACGGTCCGGGTACGAGCAGTACTTC. Amino acids: CASSLEERSGYEQYF.

The V gene is TRBV9, the J gene TRBJ1-2; D is perhaps TRBD1 (6 bases). CDR1 is SGDLS and CDR2 is YYNGEE in the germline V gene. V lost 3 bases to trimming and J lost 4 bases, with 7 bases between them. There are 12 residues in the CDR3. The CDR3 spells CASSEQGYGYTF. CDR3 in DNA: TGTGCCAGCAGCGAACAGGGCTATGGCTACACCTTC.

This clone showed up just once. V and J are TRBV4-2 and TRBJ2-7; 9 bases map to TRBD1. The V gene's germline CDR1 is LGHNA and CDR2 YNFKEQ. J was trimmed by 4 bases and V by 4 bases; bases with no gene match: 2. CDR3 length equals 13 residues. The DNA of the CDR3 is TGTGCCAGCAGCCTCGGACAGGGGTACGAGCAGTACTTC. This gives the protein CASSLGQGYEQYF.

The chain has TRBV19 and TRBJ2-3; TRBD1 might be the D (6 bases). Germline assignment: CDR1 LNHDA and CDR2 SQIVND (reference sequence). The CDR3 covers 17 residues. V was clipped by 4 bases and J by 2 bases, with 19 bases between them. The CDR3 sequence: CASSTMGASLYTDTQYF. The CDR3 nucleotides read TGTGCCAGTAGTACGATGGGGGCTAGCCTATACACAGATACGCAGTATTTT.

CDR3 nucleotides: TGTGCCAGCAGCCAATCGGGACTAGCGGAGGCCGCGAACACCGGGGAGCTGTTTTTT. It is translated as CASSQSGLAEAANTGELFF. The chain combines TRBV4-2 with TRBJ2-2; 11 positions match TRBD2. The CDR3 has 19 amino acids. The J segment lost 0 bases and the V segment lost 2 bases, leaving 8 bases of the junction unmatched. Germline CDR1 LGHNA, CDR2 YNFKEQ.

This chain connects TRBV10-3 to TRBJ1-5, with 11 bases that match TRBD1. This CDR3 has 17 residues. J gave up 2 bases and V 6 bases, and 9 bases lay outside the gene matches. CDR1 and CDR2 (germline): ENHRY, SYGVKD. CDR3 nucleotides: TGTGCCATCAGCCGGAAGGGGACAGGGGGAGGCAATCAGCCCCAGCATTTT. Amino acid sequence: CAISRKGTGGGNQPQHF.

The chain carries TRBV5-4 and TRBJ1-6; D is undetermined. Trimming removed 0 bases from V and 7 bases from J, with 11 bases in between. There are 15 residues in the CDR3. From germline, CDR1 is SGHNT and CDR2 YYREEE (reference sequence). CDR3: CASSLDSGINSPLHF. In nucleotides, the CDR3 is TGTGCCAGCAGCTTGGATTCGGGGATCAATTCACCCCTCCACTTT.

This clone appeared a single time. The rearrangement joins TRBV6-1 to TRBJ1-1, with D tentatively TRBD1 (5 bases). This CDR3 spans 14 amino acids. Between the trimmed V and J ends, which lost 6 bases and 3 bases, there was a span of 14 bases. Per the germline V gene, CDR1 is MNHNS and CDR2 is SASEGT. The CDR3 nucleotides are TGTGCCAGCAGGTGGGTGGGGGGGGACACTGAAGCTTTCTTT. Translated: CASRWVGGDTEAFF.

This sequence joins TRBV7-2 and TRBJ1-3, with unresolved D. Trimming stripped 5 bases from V and 0 bases from J, with 8 bases between. Germline lookup yields CDR1 SGHTA and CDR2 FQGNSA. The CDR3 has 14 amino acids. The CDR3 is CASSPRVSGNTIYF. The CDR3 region has the DNA TGTGCCAGCAGCCCCCGGGTCTCTGGAAACACCATATATTTT.

V usage is TRBV7-3 and J usage is TRBJ2-3; possibly TRBD1 for D (6 bases). The CDR3 extends over 14 amino acids. V lost 4 bases to trimming and J lost 2 bases, with 10 bases between them. The germline gives CDR1 SGHTA, CDR2 FQGTGA. The CDR3, as DNA: TGTGCCAGCAGCTACCCAGGGGTCACAGATACGCAGTATTTT. It codes for CASSYPGVTDTQYF.

The rearrangement joins TRBV6-4 to TRBJ2-5; possibly TRBD1 for D (5 bases). This CDR3 has 16 residues. The germline V gene has CDR1 MRHNA and CDR2 SNTAGT. The V end lost 6 bases, the J end lost 2 bases, and 19 bases lay between the germline ends. CDR3 amino acids: CASRPKRTNLQETQYF. CDR3 DNA: TGTGCCAGCAGGCCTAAAAGGACAAATCTACAAGAGACCCAGTACTTC.

The chain is built from TRBV5-6 and TRBJ1-5; D might be TRBD1 (6 bases). Germline V gene data show CDR1 as SGHDT and CDR2 as YYEEEE. The CDR3 has 15 residues. Trimming shortened V by 2 bases and J by 3 bases, and 12 bases separated the two germline ends. The CDR3 bases are TGTGCCAGCAGCTTCCTCGACAGGAACAATCAGCCCCAGCATTTT. Its translation: CASSFLDRNNQPQHF.